This T cell receptor beta chain comes out of a study of T cell responses to AZD1222 COVID-19 vaccine. Study-level results: Samples come after the peak T cell response, not at day 14. Reportedly, nearly half of unique spike TCRs recognized epitopes outside B.1.351/B.1.1.7 mutations. Following two doses of AZD1222, Spike-specific TCR breadth and depth rose. In a largely white British group with more females than males, clonal diversity was possibly underestimated.

Looked up from germline, CDR1 is SGHTA and CDR2 is FQGNSA. This CDR3 spans 15 amino acids. Trimming removed 1 base at V and 4 bases at J, with 13 bases between. Method: immunoSEQ multiplex PCR; TCRdb's copy keeps in-frame clones and lacks some. This table holds about 120,000 clones, approximately 92% found once. Concerning this clone: Its antigen remains unknown.

Sequenced material: peripheral blood, taken 28 days after the second dose of the MenACWY control vaccine. The chain recombines TRBV7-2 with TRBJ1-2; D may be TRBD1 (5 bases). The clonotype comes from an adult who received the MenACWY meningococcal vaccine as a control. Here the CDR3 DNA reads TGTGCCAGCAGCTTAGACCCGACAGAGTTCTATGGCTACACCTTC. As protein: CASSLDPTEFYGYTF.